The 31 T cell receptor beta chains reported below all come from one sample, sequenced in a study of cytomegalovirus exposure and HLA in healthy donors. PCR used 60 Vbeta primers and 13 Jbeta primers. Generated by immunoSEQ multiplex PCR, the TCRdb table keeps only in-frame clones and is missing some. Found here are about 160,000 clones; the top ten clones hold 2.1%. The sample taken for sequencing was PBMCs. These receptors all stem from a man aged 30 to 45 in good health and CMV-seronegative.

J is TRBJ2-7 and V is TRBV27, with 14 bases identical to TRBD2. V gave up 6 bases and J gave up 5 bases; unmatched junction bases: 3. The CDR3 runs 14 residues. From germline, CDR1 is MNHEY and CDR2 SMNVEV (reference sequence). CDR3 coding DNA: TGTGCCAGCAGAGGGACTAGCGGGAGAGACGAGCAGTACTTC. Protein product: CASRGTSGRDEQYF.

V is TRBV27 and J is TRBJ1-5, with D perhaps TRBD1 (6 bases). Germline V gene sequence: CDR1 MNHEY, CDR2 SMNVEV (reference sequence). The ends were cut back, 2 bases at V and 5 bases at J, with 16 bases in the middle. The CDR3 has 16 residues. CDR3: CASSLRHRVGDQPQHF. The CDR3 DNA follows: TGTGCCAGCAGTTTACGACACAGGGTGGGAGATCAGCCCCAGCATTTT.

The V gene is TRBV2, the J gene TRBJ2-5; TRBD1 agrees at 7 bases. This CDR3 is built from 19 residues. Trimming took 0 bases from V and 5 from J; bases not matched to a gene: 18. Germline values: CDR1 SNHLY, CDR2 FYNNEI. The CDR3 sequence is CASSEARMDRPTMRETQYF. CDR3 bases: TGTGCCAGCAGTGAAGCGCGAATGGACAGGCCTACAATGAGGGAGACCCAGTACTTC.

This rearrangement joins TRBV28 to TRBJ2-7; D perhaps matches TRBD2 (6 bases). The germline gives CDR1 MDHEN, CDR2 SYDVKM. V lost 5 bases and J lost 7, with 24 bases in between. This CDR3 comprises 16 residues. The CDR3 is CASSLRTKPYYAEQYF. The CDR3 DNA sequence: TGTGCCAGCAGTCTCCGGACTAAGCCGTACTACGCGGAGCAGTACTTC. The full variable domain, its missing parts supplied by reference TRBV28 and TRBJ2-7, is DVKVTQSSRYLVKRTGEKVFLECVQDMDHENMFWYRQDPGLGLRLIYFSYDVKMKEKGDIPEGYSVSREKKERFSLILESASTNQTSMYLCASSLRTKPYYAEQYFGPGTRLTVT.

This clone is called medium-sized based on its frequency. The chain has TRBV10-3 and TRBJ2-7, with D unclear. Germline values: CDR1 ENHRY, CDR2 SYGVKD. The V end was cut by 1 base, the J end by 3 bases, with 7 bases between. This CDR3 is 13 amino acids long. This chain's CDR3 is CAISEFQDYEQYF. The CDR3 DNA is TGTGCCATCAGTGAGTTTCAGGACTACGAGCAGTACTTC.

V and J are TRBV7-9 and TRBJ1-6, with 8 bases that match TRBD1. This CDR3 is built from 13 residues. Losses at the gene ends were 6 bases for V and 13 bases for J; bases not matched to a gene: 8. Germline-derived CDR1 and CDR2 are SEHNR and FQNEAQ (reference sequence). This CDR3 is CASRPGQGTPLHF. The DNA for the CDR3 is TGTGCCAGCAGACCCGGACAGGGTACTCCCCTCCACTTT.

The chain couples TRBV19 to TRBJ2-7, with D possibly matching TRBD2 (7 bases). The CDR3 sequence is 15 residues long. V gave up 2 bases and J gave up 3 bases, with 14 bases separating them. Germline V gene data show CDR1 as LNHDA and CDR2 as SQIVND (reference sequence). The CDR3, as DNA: TGTGCCAGTAGTATAAACGCGGGGGCTAGCTACGAGCAGTACTTC. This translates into CASSINAGASYEQYF. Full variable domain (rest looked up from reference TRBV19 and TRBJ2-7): DGGITQSPKYLFRKEGQNVTLSCEQNLNHDAMYWYRQDPGQGLRLIYYSQIVNDFQKGDIAEGYSVSREKKESFPLTVTSAQKNPTAFYLCASSINAGASYEQYFGPGTRLTVT.

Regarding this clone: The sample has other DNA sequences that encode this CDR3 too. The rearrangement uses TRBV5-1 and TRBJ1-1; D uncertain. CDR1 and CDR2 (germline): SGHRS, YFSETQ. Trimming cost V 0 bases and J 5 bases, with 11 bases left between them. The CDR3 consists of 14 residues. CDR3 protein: CASSLGTGGTEAFF. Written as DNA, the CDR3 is TGCGCCAGCAGCTTGGGGACGGGAGGGACTGAAGCTTTCTTT.

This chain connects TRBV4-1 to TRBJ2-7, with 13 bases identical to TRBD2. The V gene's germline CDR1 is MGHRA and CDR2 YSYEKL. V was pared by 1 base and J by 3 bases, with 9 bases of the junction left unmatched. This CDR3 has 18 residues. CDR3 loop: CASSQVFGLAGVVYEQYF. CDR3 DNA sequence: TGCGCCAGCAGCCAAGTCTTCGGACTAGCGGGAGTAGTCTACGAGCAGTACTTC.

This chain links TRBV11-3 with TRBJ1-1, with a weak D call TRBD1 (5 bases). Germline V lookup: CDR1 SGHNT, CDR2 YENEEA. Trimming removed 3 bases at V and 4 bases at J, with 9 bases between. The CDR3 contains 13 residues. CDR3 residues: CASSFRGFTEAFF. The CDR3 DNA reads TGTGCCAGCAGCTTTCGGGGGTTCACTGAAGCTTTCTTT.

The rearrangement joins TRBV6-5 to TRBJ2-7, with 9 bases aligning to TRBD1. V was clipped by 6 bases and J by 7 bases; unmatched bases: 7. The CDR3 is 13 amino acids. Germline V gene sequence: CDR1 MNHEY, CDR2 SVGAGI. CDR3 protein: CASRGQGFWEQYF. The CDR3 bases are TGTGCCAGCAGGGGACAGGGATTTTGGGAGCAGTACTTC.

CDR3 residues: CASSVGTGQYSGNTIYF. In DNA form, the CDR3 reads TGCGCCAGCAGCGTAGGGACAGGGCAGTACTCTGGAAACACCATATATTTT. The chain links TRBV5-1 to TRBJ1-3, with TRBD1 matching over 9 bases. This CDR3 has 17 residues. Trimming removed 4 bases from V and 0 bases from J; junction bases left unmatched: 8. In germline, CDR1 is SGHRS, CDR2 YFSETQ.

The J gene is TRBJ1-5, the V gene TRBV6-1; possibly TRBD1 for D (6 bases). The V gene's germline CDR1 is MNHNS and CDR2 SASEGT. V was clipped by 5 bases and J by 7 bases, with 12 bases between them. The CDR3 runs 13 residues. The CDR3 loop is CASSTGLGQPQHF. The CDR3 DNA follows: TGTGCCAGCAGTACAGGGTTGGGACAGCCCCAGCATTTT.

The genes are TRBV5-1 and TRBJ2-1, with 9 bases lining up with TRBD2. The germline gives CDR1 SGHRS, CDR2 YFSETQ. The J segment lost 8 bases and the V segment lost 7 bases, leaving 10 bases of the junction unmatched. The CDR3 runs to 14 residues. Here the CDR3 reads CASAMAGGYDEQFF. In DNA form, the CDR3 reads TGCGCCAGCGCCATGGCGGGAGGGTACGATGAGCAGTTCTTC.

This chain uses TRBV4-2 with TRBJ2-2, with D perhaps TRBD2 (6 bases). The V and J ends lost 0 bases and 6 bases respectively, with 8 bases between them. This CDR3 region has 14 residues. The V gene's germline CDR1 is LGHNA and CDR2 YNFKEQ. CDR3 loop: CASSQEEGPGELFF. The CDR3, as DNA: TGTGCCAGCAGCCAAGAGGAGGGTCCCGGGGAGCTGTTTTTT.

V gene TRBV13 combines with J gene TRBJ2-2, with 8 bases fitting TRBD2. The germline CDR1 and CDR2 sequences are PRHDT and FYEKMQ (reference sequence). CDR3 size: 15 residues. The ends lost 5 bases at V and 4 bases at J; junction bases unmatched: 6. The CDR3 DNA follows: TGTGCCAGCAGCCAGAACGGGAGGGCCACCGGGGAGCTGTTTTTT. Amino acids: CASSQNGRATGELFF.

The CDR3 DNA follows: TGTGCCAGCAGAGCACCGGGACTAGATACCGAGCAGTACTTC. Translated, it gives CASRAPGLDTEQYF. The chain links TRBV25-1 to TRBJ2-5; 8 bases agree with TRBD2. The DNA end lines up better with TRBJ2-7; the J call may be wrong. The germline V gene encodes CDR1 MGHDK and CDR2 SYGVNS. The CDR3 covers 14 residues.

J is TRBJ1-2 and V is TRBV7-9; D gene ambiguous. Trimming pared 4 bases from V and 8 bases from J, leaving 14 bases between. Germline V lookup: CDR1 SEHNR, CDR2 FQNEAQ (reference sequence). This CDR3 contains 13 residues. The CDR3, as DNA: TGTGCCAGCAGCTCAGACAAATTCTTCGGCTACACCTTC. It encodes CASSSDKFFGYTF.

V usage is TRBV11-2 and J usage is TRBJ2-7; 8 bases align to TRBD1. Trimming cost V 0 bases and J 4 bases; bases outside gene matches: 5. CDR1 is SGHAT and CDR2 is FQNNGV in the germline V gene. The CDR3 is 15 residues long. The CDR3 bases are TGTGCCAGCAGCTTAGATCCGCAGGGGGCATACGAGCAGTACTTC. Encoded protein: CASSLDPQGAYEQYF.

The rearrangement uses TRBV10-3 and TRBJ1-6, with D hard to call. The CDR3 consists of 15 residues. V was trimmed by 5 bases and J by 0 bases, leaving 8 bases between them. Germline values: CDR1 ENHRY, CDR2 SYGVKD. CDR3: CAISTQSSYNSPLHF. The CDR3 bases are TGTGCCATCAGTACACAAAGCTCCTATAATTCACCCCTCCACTTT.

The CDR3 nucleotides read TGTGCCTGGAGGCGGGAGGGGACGCAGTATTTT. It yields the protein CAWRREGTQYF. V is TRBV30 and J is TRBJ2-3; 9 nucleotides agree with TRBD2. The CDR3 extends over 11 amino acids. Trimming removed 3 bases from V and 9 bases from J; junction bases left unmatched: 1. The V gene's germline CDR1 is GTSNPN and CDR2 SVGIG (reference sequence).

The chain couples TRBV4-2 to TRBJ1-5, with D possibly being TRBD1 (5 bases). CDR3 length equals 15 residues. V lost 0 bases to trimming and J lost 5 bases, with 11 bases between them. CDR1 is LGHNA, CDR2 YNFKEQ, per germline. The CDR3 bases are TGTGCCAGCAGCCAAGATGCAGGGTTTCATCAGCCCCAGCATTTT. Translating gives CASSQDAGFHQPQHF.

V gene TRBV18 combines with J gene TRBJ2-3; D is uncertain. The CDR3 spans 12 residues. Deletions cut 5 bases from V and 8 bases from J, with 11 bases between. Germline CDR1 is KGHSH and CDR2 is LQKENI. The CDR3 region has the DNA TGTGCCAGCTCAACAAGCCCTAGTACGCAGTATTTT. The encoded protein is CASSTSPSTQYF.

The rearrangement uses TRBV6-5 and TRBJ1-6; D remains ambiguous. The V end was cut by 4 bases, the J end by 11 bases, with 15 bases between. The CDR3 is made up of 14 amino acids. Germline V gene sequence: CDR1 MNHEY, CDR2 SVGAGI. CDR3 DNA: TGTGCCAGCAGTTCCATCCGTGACAACCCACCCCTCCACTTT. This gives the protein CASSSIRDNPPLHF.

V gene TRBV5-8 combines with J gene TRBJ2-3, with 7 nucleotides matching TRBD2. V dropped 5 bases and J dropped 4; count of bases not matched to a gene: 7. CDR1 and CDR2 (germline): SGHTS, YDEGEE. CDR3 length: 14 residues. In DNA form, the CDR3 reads TGTGCCAGCAGACCCCGGGACTATTCAGATACGCAGTATTTT. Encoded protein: CASRPRDYSDTQYF.

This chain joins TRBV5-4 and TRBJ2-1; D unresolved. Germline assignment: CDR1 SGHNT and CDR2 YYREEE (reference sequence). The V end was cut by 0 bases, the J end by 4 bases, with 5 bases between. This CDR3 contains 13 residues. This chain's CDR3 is CASSLDRYNEQFF. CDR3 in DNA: TGTGCCAGCAGCTTGGACCGGTACAATGAGCAGTTCTTC.

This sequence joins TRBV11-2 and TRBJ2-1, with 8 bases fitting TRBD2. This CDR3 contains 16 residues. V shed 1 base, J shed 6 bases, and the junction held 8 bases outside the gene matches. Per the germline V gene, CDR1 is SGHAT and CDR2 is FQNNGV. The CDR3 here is CASSLGGTRVVNEQFF. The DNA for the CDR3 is TGTGCCAGCAGCTTAGGGGGGACTAGAGTCGTCAATGAGCAGTTCTTC.

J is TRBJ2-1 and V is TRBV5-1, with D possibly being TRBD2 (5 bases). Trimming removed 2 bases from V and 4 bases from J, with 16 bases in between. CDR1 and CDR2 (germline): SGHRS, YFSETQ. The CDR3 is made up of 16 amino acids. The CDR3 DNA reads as TGCGCCAGCAGCTTAGCCCGGGCTAGCCTATACAATGAGCAGTTCTTC. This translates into CASSLARASLYNEQFF.

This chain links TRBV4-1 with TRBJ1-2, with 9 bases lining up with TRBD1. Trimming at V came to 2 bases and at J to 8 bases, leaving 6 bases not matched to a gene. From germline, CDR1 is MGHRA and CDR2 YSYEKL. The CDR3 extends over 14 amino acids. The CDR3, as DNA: TGCGCCAGCAGCCAAACCACAGGGGGCCGGGGCTACACCTTC. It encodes CASSQTTGGRGYTF.

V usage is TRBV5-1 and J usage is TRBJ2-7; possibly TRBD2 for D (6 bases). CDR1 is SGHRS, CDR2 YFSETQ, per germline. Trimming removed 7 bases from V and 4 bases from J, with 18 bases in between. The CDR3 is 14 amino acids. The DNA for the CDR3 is TGCGCCAGCGCCTCGCGGGGAGTAGGGTACGAGCAGTACTTC. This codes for CASASRGVGYEQYF.

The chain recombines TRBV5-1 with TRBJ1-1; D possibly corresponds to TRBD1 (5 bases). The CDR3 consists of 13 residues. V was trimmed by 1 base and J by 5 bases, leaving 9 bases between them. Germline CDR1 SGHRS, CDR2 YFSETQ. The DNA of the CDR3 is TGCGCCAGCAGCTTGACAGGAGCAACTGAAGCTTTCTTT. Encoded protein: CASSLTGATEAFF.